This record looks at one T cell receptor (beta chain) sequence and its context. Its antigen is as yet unknown. The data belong to a study of graft-versus-host responses after intestinal transplantation. Study overall: As for transplant type, recipients had multivisceral, liver-intestinal, or isolated intestinal grafts. Recipients uniformly received anti-thymocyte globulin induction, followed by tacrolimus and steroids for approximately 3 years.

Findings and limits, study-wide: Peak levels of circulating GvH clones tracked with early post-transplant HvG declines.

The germline gives CDR1 GTSNPN, CDR2 SVGIG (reference sequence). Unmatched junction bases numbered 4, after V lost 4 bases and J lost 4 bases. The CDR3 is 13 residues long. Method: immunoSEQ multiplex PCR; TCRdb's copy keeps in-frame clones and lacks some. The table records roughly 120,000 clones, around nine tenths of them present only once. This receptor was taken from a human donor who was the organ donor for an intestinal transplant. This specimen was unstimulated CD4+ T cells sorted from spleen or lymph node cells, taken before transplant. V usage is TRBV30 and J usage is TRBJ2-7, with 10 bases lining up with TRBD1. DNA for the CDR3: TGTGCCTGGAACGGGGACAGGGGATACGAGCAGTACTTC. Translation gives CAWNGDRGYEQYF.